A selection of T cell receptor beta chains follows, all from one sample in a study of blood T cells in healthy people across ages. From the 5' RACE reads, TCRdb called clonotypes with MiXCR, one entry per CDR3 protein. The sample has 910,000 or so distinct CDR3 sequences, roughly half seen once; the top ten hold about 22%. Sequencing used blood. Receptor source: a woman aged 55-69 years in good health. CDR3s leave out the opening cysteine and the closing phenylalanine or tryptophan. The order of the fields is V gene, J gene, CDR3 protein.

>TRBV6-5|TRBJ1-4
ASRSGTGVEKLF
>TRBV5-1|TRBJ2-5
ASNFASGVGETQY
>TRBV12-3/TRBV12-4|TRBJ2-5
ASSLGGANEQY
>TRBV28|TRBJ2-5
ASSAPGQNQETQY
>TRBV4-1|NA
ASSSGTGGGYEQY
>TRBV28|TRBJ2-1
ASSHPGLGRSYNEQF
>TRBV12-3/TRBV12-4|TRBJ2-4
ASSRTSELNKNIQY
>TRBV28|TRBJ2-3
ATERRGTQY
>TRBV7-2|TRBJ2-3
ASSVDRSSTDTQY
>TRBV7-2|TRBJ2-1
ASSLGLAGAAYEQF
>TRBV7-2|TRBJ1-5
ASSPRGGNQPQH
>TRBV29-1|TRBJ2-5
SGRTWTSGRETQY
>TRBV10-2|TRBJ2-6
ASRDSGFSGANVLT
>TRBV20-1|TRBJ2-3
SARHRKSADTQY
>TRBV9|TRBJ1-2
ASSVAAPEYGYT
>TRBV29-1|TRBJ2-7
SVGPGYEQY
>TRBV7-9|TRBJ2-5
ASSTLQETQY
>TRBV20-1|TRBJ1-5
SALGRVLDNQPQH
>TRBV7-6|TRBJ2-5
ASSLATVWETQY
>TRBV4-3|TRBJ2-3
ASSPLSMGISDTQY
>TRBV10-3|TRBJ1-4
AISVGEKLF
>TRBV29-1|TRBJ2-1
SVEPSSGRIHKQF
>TRBV7-9|TRBJ2-3
ASSLGDRIHTQY
>TRBV5-1|TRBJ1-2
ASSLHGANYGYT
>TRBV2|TRBJ1-1
ASSVTANTEAF
>TRBV5-1|TRBJ1-6
ASRQGPNSPLH
>TRBV28|TRBJ2-5
ASTGVQTQY
>TRBV30|TRBJ2-7
AWRSSGSGYEQY
>TRBV7-9|TRBJ2-3
ASSLGQFTDTQY
>TRBV7-8|TRBJ2-1
ASSPSVAGNEQF
>TRBV12-3/TRBV12-4|TRBJ2-1
ASSGNLRMSGIPGNEQF
>TRBV6-5|TRBJ2-7
ASSLRGVHDMY
>TRBV30|TRBJ2-6
AWSPIWGANVLT
>TRBV19|TRBJ2-1
ATSGTSGRNEQF
>TRBV5-1|TRBJ2-1
ASSYEGLADSNEQF
>TRBV4-3|NA
ASSQGLWQGHGEQY
>TRBV11-2|TRBJ2-3
ASSSTSGVSRAQY
>TRBV7-2|TRBJ2-7
ASSSTPGAYEQY
>TRBV7-9|TRBJ2-3
ASSSEVDTQY
>TRBV15|TRBJ2-3
ATSSLQGLGTDTQY
>TRBV6-5|TRBJ1-1
ASSWREVMGNTEAF
>TRBV4-3|TRBJ2-7
ASSQRAWGFEQY
>TRBV20-1|NA
SARDSGPADQETQY
>TRBV9|TRBJ2-2
ASSALTGGYTGELF
>TRBV11-2|TRBJ2-5
ASSQDPYQETQY
>TRBV9|TRBJ2-3
ASSVGTGASTDTQY
>TRBV24-1|TRBJ2-1
ATSDVTRPYNEQF
>TRBV7-8|TRBJ2-5
ASSYTRGSLGEQY
>TRBV5-1|TRBJ2-7
ASSLYQGAYEQY